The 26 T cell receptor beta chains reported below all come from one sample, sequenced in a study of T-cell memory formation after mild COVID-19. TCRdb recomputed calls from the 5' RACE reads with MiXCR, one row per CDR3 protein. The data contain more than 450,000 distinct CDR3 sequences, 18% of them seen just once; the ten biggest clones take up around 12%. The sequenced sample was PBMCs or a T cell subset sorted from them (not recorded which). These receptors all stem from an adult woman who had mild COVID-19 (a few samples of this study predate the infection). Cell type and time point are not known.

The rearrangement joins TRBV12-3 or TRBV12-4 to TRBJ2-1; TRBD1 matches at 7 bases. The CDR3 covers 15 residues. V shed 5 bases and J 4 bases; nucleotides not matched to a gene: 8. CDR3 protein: CASSRDSTTYNEQFF. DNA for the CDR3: TGTGCCAGCAGTAGGGACAGCACCACTTACAATGAGCAGTTCTTC.

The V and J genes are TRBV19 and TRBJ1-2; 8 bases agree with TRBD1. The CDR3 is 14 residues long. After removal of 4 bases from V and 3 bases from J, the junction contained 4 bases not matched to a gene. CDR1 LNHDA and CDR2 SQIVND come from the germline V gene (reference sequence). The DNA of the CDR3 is TGTGCCAGTAGTACCATACAGGGGGACTATGGCTACACCTTC. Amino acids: CASSTIQGDYGYTF.

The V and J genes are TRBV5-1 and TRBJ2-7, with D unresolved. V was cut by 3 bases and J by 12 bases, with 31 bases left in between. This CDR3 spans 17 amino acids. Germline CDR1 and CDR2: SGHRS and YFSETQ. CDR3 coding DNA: TGCGCCAGCAGCTCCTCCCACCCAGGCGCGTCCGCGGACGGTCCGTACTTC. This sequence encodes CASSSSHPGASADGPYF.

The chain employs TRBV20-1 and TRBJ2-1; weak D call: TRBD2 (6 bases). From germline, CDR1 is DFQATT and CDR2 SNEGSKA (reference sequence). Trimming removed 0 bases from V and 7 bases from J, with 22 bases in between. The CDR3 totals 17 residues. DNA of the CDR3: TGCAGTGCTAGAGAACGACGACTAGAATCAATAAGGAATGAGCAGTTCTTC. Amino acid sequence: CSARERRLESIRNEQFF.

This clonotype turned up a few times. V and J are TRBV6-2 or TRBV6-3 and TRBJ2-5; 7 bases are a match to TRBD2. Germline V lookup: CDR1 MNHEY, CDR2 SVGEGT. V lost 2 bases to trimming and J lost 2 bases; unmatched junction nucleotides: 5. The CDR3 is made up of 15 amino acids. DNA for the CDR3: TGTGCCAGCAGTTACGAGGGGAGGGGTCAAGAGACCCAGTACTTC. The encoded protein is CASSYEGRGQETQYF.

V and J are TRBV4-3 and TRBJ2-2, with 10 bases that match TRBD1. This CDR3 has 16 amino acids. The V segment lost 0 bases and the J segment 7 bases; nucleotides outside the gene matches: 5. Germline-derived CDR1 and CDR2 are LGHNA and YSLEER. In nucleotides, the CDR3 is TGCGCCAGCAGCCAAGACCCGGGACAGGGGATCGGGGAGCTGTTTTTT. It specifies CASSQDPGQGIGELFF.

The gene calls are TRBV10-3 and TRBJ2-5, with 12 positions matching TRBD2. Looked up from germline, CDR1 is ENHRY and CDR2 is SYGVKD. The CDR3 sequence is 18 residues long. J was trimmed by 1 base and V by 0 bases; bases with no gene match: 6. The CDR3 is CAISESSSGGGLQETQYF. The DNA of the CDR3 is TGTGCCATCAGTGAGTCGTCTAGCGGGGGGGGCCTCCAAGAGACCCAGTACTTC.

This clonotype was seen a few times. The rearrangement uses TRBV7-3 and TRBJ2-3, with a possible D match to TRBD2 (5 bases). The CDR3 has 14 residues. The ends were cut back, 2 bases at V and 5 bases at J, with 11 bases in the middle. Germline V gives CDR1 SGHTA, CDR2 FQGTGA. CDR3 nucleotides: TGTGCCAGCAGCTTATGGGGTGGAGGAGATACGCAGTATTTT. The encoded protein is CASSLWGGGDTQYF.

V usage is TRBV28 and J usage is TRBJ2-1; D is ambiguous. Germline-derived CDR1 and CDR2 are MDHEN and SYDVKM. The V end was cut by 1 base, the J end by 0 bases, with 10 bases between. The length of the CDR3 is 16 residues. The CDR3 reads CASSLLGSSSYNEQFF. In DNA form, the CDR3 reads TGTGCCAGCAGTTTATTGGGGTCGAGCTCCTACAATGAGCAGTTCTTC.

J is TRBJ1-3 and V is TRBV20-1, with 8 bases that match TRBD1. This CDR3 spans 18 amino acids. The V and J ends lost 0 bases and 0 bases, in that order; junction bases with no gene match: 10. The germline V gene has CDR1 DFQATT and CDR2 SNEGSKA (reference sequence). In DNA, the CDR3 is TGCAGTGCTAGAGATCAGGGGGCGCAGGCTCCCTCTGGAAACACCATATATTTT. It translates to CSARDQGAQAPSGNTIYF.

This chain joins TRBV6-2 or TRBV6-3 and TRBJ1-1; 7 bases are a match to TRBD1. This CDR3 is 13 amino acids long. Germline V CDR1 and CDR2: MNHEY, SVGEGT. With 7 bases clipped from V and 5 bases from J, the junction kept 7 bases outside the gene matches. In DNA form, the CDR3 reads TGTGCCAGCACCGACAGGGTTGGAACTGAAGCTTTCTTT. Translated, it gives CASTDRVGTEAFF.

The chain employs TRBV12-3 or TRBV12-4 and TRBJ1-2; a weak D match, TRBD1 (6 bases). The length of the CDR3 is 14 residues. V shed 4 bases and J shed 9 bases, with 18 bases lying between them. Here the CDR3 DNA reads TGTGCCAGCAGTTATGGAACAGGGACTATGCGCTACACCTTC. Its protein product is CASSYGTGTMRYTF.

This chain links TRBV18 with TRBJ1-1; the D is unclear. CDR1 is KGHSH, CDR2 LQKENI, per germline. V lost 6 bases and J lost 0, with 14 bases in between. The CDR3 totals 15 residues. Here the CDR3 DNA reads TGTGCCAGCTCCCAGGACGCGTTCATGAACACTGAAGCTTTCTTT. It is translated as CASSQDAFMNTEAFF.

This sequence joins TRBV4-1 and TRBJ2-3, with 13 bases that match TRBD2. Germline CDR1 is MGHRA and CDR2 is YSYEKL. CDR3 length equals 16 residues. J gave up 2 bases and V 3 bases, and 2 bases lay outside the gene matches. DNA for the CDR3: TGCGCCAGCAGCCAGGGACTAGCGGGACTCACAGATACGCAGTATTTT. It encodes CASSQGLAGLTDTQYF.

CDR3 region: CASSLDSADEQFF. The CDR3 region has the DNA TGTGCCAGCAGCTTAGATAGCGCAGATGAGCAGTTCTTC. J is TRBJ2-1 and V is TRBV11-3, with D maybe TRBD2 (5 bases). Germline V gene lookup returns CDR1 SGHNT and CDR2 YENEEA. V was clipped by 0 bases and J by 8 bases, with 8 bases between them. CDR3 length equals 13 residues.

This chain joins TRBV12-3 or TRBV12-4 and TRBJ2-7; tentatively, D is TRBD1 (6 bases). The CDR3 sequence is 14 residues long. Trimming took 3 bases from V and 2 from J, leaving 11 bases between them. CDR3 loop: CASSFAGVAYEQYF. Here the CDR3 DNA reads TGTGCCAGCAGTTTCGCAGGGGTCGCCTACGAGCAGTACTTC.

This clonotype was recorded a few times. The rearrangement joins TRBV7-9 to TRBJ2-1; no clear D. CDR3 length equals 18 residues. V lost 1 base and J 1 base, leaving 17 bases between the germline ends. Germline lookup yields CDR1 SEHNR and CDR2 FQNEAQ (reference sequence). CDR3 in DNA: TGTGCCAGCAGCTTAGAGGGCTCCGGGCCTCCGTCCTACAATGAGCAGTTCTTC. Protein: CASSLEGSGPPSYNEQFF.

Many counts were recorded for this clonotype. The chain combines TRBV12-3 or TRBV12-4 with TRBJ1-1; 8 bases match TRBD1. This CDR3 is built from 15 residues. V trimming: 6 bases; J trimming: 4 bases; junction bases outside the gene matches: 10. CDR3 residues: CASRPETGGITEAFF. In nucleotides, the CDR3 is TGTGCCAGCAGACCCGAAACAGGGGGGATCACTGAAGCTTTCTTT.

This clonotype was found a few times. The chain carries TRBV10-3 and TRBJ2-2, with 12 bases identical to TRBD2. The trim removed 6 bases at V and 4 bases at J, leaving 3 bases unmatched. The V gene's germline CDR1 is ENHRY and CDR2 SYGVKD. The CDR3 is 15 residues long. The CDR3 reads CAIRPGLAGTGELFF. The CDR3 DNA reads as TGTGCCATCAGACCGGGACTAGCGGGCACCGGGGAGCTGTTTTTT.

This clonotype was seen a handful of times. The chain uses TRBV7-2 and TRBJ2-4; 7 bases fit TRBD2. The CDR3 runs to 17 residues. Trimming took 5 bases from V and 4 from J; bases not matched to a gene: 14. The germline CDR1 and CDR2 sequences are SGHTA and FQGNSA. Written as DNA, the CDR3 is TGTGCCAGCAGCCACCGTACTTTCGGGACTAAAAAAAACATTCAGTACTTC. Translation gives CASSHRTFGTKKNIQYF.

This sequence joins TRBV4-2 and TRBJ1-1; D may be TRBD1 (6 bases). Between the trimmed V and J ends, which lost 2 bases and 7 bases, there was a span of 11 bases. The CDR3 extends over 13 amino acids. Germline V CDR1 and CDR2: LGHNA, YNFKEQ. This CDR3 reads CASSQTEGGEAFF. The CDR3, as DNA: TGTGCCAGCAGCCAAACCGAGGGGGGTGAAGCTTTCTTT.

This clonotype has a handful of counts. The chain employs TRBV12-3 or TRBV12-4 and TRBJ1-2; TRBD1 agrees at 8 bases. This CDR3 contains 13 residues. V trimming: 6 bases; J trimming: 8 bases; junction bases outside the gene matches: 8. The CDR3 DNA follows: TGTGCCAGCAGCCTGACAGGGGCGCAGGGCTACACCTTC. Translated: CASSLTGAQGYTF.

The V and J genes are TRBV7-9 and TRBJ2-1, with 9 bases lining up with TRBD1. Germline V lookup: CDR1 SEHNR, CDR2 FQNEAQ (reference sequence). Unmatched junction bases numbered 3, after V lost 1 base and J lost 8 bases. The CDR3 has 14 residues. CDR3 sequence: CASSLGQGVDEQFF. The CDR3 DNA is TGTGCCAGCAGCTTAGGACAGGGGGTGGATGAGCAGTTCTTC.

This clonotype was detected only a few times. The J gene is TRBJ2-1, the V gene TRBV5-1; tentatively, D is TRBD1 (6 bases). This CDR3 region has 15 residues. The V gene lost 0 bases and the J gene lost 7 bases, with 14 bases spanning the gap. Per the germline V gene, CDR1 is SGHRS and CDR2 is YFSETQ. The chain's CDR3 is CASSLEGDPENEQFF. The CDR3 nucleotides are TGCGCCAGCAGCTTGGAGGGGGACCCTGAGAATGAGCAGTTCTTC.

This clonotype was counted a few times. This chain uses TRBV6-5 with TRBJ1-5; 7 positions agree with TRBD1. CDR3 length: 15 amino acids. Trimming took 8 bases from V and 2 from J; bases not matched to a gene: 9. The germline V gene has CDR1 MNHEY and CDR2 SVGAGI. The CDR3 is CASASGGSGNQPQHF. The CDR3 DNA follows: TGTGCCAGCGCCTCAGGGGGGTCCGGCAATCAGCCCCAGCATTTT.

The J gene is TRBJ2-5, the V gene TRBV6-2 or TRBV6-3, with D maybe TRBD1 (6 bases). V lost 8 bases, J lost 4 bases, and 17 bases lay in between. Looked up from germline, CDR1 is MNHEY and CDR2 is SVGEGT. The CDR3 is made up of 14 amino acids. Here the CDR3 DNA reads TGTGCCAGCGAGGACAGTAATGGAGGAGAGACCCAGTACTTC. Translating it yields CASEDSNGGETQYF.